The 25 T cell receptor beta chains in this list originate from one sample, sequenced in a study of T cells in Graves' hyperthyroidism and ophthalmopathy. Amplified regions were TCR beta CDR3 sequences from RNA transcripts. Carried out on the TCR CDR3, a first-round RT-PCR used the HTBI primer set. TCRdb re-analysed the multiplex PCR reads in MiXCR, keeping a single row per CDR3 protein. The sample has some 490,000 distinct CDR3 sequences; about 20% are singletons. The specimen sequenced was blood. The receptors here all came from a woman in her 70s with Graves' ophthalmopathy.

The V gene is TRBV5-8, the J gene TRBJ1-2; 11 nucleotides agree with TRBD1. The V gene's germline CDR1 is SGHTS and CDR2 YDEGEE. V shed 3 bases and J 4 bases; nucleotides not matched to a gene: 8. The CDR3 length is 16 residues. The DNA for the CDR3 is TGTGCCAGCAGCTACGGACAGGGGGCCGATACCTATGGCTACACCTTC. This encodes CASSYGQGADTYGYTF.

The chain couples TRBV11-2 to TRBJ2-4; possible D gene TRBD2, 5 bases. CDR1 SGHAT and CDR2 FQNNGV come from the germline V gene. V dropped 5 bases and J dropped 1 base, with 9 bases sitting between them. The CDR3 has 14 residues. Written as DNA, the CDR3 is TGTGCCAGCAGCCCGGGGTCTGCCAAAAACATTCAGTACTTC. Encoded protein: CASSPGSAKNIQYF.

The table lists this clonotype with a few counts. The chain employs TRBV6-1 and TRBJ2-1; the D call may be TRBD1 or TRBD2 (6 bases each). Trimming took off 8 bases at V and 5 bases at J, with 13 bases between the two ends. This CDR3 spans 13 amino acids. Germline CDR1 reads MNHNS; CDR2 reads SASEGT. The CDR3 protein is CASRGLGDNEQFF. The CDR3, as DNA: TGTGCCAGCCGGGGGCTAGGTGACAATGAGCAGTTCTTC.

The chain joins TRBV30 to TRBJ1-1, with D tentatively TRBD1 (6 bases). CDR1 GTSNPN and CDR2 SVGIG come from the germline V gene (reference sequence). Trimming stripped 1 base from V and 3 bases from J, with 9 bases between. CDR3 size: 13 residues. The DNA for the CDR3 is TGTGCCTGGAGTGAGGGGGTAGACACTGAAGCTTTCTTT. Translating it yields CAWSEGVDTEAFF.

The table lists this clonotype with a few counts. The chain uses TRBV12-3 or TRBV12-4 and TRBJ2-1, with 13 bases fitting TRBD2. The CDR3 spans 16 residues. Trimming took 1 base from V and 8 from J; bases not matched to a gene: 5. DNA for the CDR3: TGTGCCAGCAGTTTAGGACTAGCGGGAGGTAAGGATGAGCAGTTCTTC. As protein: CASSLGLAGGKDEQFF.

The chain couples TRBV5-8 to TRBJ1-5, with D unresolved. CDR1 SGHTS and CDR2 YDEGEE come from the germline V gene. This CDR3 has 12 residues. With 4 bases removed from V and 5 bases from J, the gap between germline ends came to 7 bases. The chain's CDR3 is CASSLPHQPQHF. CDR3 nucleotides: TGTGCCAGCAGCCTCCCCCATCAGCCCCAGCATTTT. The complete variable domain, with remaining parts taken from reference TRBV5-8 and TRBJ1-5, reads EAGVTQSPTHLIKTRGQQATLRCSPISGHTSVYWYQQALGLGLQFLLWYDEGEERNRGNFPPRFSGRQFPNYSSELNVNALELEDSALYLCASSLPHQPQHFGDGTRLSIL.

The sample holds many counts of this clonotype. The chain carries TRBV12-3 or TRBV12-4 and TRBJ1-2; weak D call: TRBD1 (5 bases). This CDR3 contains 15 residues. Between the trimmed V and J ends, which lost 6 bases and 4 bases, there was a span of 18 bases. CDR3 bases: TGTGCCAGCAGCCTTGATGGTGGGGGGGTCTATGGCTACACCTTC. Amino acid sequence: CASSLDGGGVYGYTF.

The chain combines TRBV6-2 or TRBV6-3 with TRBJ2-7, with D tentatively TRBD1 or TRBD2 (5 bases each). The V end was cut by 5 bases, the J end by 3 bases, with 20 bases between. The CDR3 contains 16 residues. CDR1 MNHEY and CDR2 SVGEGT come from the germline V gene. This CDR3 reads CASSTLRGNLGYEQYF. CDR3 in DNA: TGTGCCAGCAGTACCCTACGGGGCAACTTGGGCTACGAGCAGTACTTC.

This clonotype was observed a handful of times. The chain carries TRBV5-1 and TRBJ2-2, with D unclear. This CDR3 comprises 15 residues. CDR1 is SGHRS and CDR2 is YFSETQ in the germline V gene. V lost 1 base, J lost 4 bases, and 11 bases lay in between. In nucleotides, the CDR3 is TGCGCCAGCAGCTTGTCAGCCCGGGTCACCGGGGAGCTGTTTTTT. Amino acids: CASSLSARVTGELFF.

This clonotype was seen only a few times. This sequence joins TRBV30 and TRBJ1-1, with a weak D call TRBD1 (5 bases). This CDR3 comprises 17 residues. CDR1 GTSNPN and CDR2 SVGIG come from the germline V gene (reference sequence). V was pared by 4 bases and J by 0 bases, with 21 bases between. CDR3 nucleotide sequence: TGTGCCTGGACCATGGACCGGATGAGGGGAATGAACACTGAAGCTTTCTTT. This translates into CAWTMDRMRGMNTEAFF. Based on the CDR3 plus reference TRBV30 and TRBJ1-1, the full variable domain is SQTIHQWPATLVQPVGSPLSLECTVEGTSNPNLYWYRQAAGRGLQLLFYSVGIGQISSEVPQNLSASRPQDRQFILSSKKLLLSDSGFYLCAWTMDRMRGMNTEAFFGQGTRLTVV.

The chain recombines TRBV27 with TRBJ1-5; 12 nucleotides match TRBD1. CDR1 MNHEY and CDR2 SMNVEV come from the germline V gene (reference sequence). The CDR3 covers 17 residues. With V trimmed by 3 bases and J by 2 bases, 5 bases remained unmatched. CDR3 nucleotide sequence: TGTGCCAGCAGTTTGTCCGGGACAGGGGGCCGCAATCAGCCCCAGCATTTT. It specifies CASSLSGTGGRNQPQHF.

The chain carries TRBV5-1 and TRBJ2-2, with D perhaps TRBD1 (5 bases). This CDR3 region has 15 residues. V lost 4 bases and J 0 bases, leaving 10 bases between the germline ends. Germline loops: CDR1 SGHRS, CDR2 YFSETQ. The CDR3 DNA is TGCGCCAGCAGCCTACCGACAGCGAACACCGGGGAGCTGTTTTTT. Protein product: CASSLPTANTGELFF.

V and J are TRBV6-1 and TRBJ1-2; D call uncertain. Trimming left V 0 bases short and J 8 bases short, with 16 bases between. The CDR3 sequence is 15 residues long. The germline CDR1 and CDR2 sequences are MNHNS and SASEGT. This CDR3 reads CASSEARGSLEGYTF. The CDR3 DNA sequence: TGTGCCAGCAGTGAAGCTCGCGGGTCTCTAGAGGGCTACACCTTC.

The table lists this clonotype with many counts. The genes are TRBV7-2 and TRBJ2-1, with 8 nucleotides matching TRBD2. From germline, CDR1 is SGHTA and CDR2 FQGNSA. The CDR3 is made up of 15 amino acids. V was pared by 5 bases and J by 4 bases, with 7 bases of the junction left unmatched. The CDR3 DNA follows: TGTGCCAGCAGCAGAACTAGCGGAGCTTACAATGAGCAGTTCTTC. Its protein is CASSRTSGAYNEQFF. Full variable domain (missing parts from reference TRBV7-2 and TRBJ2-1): GAGVSQSPSNKVTEKGKDVELRCDPISGHTALYWYRQSLGQGLEFLIYFQGNSAPDKSGLPSDRFSAERTGGSVSTLTIQRTQQEDSAVYLCASSRTSGAYNEQFFGPGTRLTVL.

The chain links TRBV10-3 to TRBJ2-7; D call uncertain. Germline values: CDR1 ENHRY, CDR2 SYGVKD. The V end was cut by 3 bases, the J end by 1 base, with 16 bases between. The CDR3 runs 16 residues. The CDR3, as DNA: TGTGCCATCAGTGATTTTGGTGGCGGATGGTCCTACGAGCAGTACTTC. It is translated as CAISDFGGGWSYEQYF.

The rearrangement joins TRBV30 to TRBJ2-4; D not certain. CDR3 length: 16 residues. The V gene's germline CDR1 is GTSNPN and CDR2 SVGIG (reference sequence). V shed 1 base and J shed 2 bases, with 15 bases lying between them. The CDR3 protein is CAWSEGMIGSKNIQYF. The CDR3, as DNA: TGTGCCTGGAGTGAAGGCATGATCGGGTCCAAAAACATTCAGTACTTC.

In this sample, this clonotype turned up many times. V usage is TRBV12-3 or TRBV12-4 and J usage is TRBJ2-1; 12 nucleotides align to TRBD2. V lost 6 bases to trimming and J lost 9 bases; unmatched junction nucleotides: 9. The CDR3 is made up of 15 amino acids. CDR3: CASRHTTSGSIEQFF. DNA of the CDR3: TGTGCCAGCAGACACACGACTAGCGGGAGTATTGAGCAGTTCTTC.

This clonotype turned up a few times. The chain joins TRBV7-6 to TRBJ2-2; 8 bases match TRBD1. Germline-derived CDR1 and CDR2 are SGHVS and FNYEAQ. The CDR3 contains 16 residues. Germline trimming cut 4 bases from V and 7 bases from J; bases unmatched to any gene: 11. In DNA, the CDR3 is TGTGCCAGCAGCTCCTCGACAGGGGTTAAGGGCGGGGAGCTGTTTTTT. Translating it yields CASSSSTGVKGGELFF.

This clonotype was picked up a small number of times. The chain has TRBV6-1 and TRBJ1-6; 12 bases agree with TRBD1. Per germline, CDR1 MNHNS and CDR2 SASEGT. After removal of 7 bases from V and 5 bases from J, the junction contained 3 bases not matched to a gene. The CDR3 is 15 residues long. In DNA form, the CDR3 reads TGTGCCAGCAAGGGGACAGGGGGCGATAATTCACCCCTCCACTTT. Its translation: CASKGTGGDNSPLHF.

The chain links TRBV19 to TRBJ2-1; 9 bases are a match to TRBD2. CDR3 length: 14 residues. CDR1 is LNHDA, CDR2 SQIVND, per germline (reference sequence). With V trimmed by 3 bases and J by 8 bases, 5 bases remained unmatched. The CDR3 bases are TGTGCCAGTAGTATGCGGGAGGGCCTTTATGAGCAGTTCTTC. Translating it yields CASSMREGLYEQFF.

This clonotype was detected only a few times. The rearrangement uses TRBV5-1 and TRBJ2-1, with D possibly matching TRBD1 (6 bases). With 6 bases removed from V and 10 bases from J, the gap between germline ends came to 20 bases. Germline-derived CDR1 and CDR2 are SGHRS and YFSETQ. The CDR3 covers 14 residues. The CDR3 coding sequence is TGCGCCAGCACCTATACTTCACTCCAGGGGGAGCAGTTCTTC. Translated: CASTYTSLQGEQFF.

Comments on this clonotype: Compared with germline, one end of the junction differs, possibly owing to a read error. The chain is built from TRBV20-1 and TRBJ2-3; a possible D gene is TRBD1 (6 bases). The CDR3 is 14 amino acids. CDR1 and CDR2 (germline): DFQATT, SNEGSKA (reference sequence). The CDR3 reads CSASRQGLTDTRYF. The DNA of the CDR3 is TGCAGTGCTAGCCGGCAGGGGCTTACAGATACGCGGTATTTT.

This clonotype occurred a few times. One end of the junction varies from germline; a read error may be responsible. DNA for the CDR3: TGTGCCAGCAGCTTGGTCGGCGGGTCCGAGACCCAGTACTTC. The encoded protein is CASSLVGGSETQYF. This chain uses TRBV5-1 with TRBJ2-5; possible D gene TRBD2, 5 bases. Germline V CDR1 and CDR2: SGHRS, YFSETQ. CDR3 length: 14 residues. The variable domain in full, with the rest retrieved from reference TRBV5-1 and TRBJ2-5, is KAGVTQTPRYLIKTRGQQVTLSCSPISGHRSVSWYQQTPGQGLQFLFEYFSETQRNKGNFPGRFSGRQFSNSRSEMNVSTLELGDSALYLCASSLVGGSETQYFGPGTRLLVL.

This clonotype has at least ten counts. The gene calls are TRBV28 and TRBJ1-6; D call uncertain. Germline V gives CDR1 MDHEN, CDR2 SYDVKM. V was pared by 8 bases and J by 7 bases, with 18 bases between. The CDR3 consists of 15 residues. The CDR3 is CASGNADRFNSPLHF. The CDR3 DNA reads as TGTGCCAGCGGAAACGCGGACCGTTTCAATTCACCCCTCCACTTT.

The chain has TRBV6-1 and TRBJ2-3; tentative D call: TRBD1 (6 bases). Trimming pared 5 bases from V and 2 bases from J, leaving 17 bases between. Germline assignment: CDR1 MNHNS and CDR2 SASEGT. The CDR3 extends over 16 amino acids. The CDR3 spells CASSWARTVYTDTQYF. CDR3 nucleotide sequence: TGTGCCAGCAGTTGGGCCCGGACAGTTTACACAGATACGCAGTATTTT.